This TCR beta chain was sequenced during a study of T and B cells in COVID-19 patients. Turning to the study itself: COVID-19 patients gave peripheral blood either during active infection or after recovery.

This CDR3 spans 15 amino acids. Germline V CDR1 and CDR2: LNHDA, SQIVND (reference sequence). V was trimmed by 6 bases and J by 3 bases, leaving 14 bases between them. In its sample, this clonotype ranks as large. What it binds is not known. Broader study findings: Active COVID-19 showed highly clonal TRB repertoires; recovery showed diversity and richness above healthy donors.

Multiplex PCR with BIOMED2 TRB-A/B primer pools amplified TRB rearrangements. MiXCR, applied by TCRdb to the multiplex PCR reads, yields one record per CDR3 protein. This sample has about 7,000 distinct CDR3 sequences; 20% to 25% occur once, and the top ten carry 3.6%. TRB was amplified from about 250-500 ng of blood genomic DNA. Sample: blood. The chain links TRBV19 to TRBJ2-2; the D call may be TRBD1 or TRBD2 (5 bases each). The TCR comes from a human donor who had recovered from COVID-19. For the CDR3, the DNA is TGTGCCAGTAGAGAGGGGTCCAGGGACACCGGGGAGCTGTTTTTT. Translating it yields CASREGSRDTGELFF.